Listed here are 13 T cell receptor beta chains from one sample, sequenced in a study of control samples from healthy donors and cancer patients. Sequenced by immunoSEQ multiplex PCR; TCRdb stores in-frame clones only, minus some. The sample shows 160,000 or so clones, just under 95% of them seen only once. Material for sequencing was blood. The source of these receptors is a woman between 40 and 55 years old in good health.

This chain joins TRBV6-5 and TRBJ2-7; TRBD1 matches at 8 bases. With V trimmed by 7 bases and J by 3 bases, 11 bases remained unmatched. The CDR3 has 15 residues. Per the germline V gene, CDR1 is MNHEY and CDR2 is SVGAGI. The CDR3 DNA reads as TGTGCCAGCACCCCGACAGGGGAGGAGGGCTACGAGCAGTACTTC. This translates into CASTPTGEEGYEQYF.

The chain combines TRBV18 with TRBJ2-2; a weak D match, TRBD2 (6 bases). Per germline, CDR1 KGHSH and CDR2 LQKENI. The germline V and J ends were trimmed by 3 bases and 0 bases, with 14 bases remaining between them. The length of the CDR3 is 17 residues. The CDR3 protein is CASSPVWGVANTGELFF. In DNA, the CDR3 is TGTGCCAGCTCACCCGTTTGGGGGGTCGCGAACACCGGGGAGCTGTTTTTT.

This clone was found once. This sequence joins TRBV5-1 and TRBJ1-2, with D possibly matching TRBD1 (6 bases). The germline V and J ends were trimmed by 0 bases and 5 bases, with 11 bases remaining between them. This CDR3 has 14 residues. The germline V gene encodes CDR1 SGHRS and CDR2 YFSETQ. CDR3 amino acids: CASSLGRTEYGYTF. The CDR3 region has the DNA TGCGCCAGCAGCTTGGGCCGGACAGAGTATGGCTACACCTTC. The complete variable domain, with remaining parts taken from reference TRBV5-1 and TRBJ1-2, reads KAGVTQTPRYLIKTRGQQVTLSCSPISGHRSVSWYQQTPGQGLQFLFEYFSETQRNKGNFPGRFSGRQFSNSRSEMNVSTLELGDSALYLCASSLGRTEYGYTFGSGTRLTVV.

The rearrangement links TRBV19 to TRBJ2-6; no reliable D call. V was shortened by 7 bases and J by 0 bases, with 7 bases between the two germline ends. CDR3 size: 14 residues. CDR1 and CDR2 (germline): LNHDA, SQIVND (reference sequence). The CDR3 reads CASTIGSGANVLTF. CDR3 nucleotide sequence: TGTGCCAGTACCATCGGCTCTGGGGCCAACGTCCTGACTTTC.

CDR3 residues: CASRREGQAGYSNQPQHF. Written as DNA, the CDR3 is TGTGCCAGCAGGCGTGAGGGACAGGCGGGTTATAGCAATCAGCCCCAGCATTTT. The chain combines TRBV27 with TRBJ1-5; 8 nucleotides agree with TRBD1. The germline CDR1 and CDR2 sequences are MNHEY and SMNVEV (reference sequence). The CDR3 runs 18 residues. Trimming took 6 bases from V and 0 from J; bases not matched to a gene: 13.

V gene TRBV5-1 combines with J gene TRBJ1-4; 9 bases are a match to TRBD1. The CDR3 runs 17 residues. CDR1 is SGHRS, CDR2 YFSETQ, per germline. V lost 4 bases and J lost 2; bases outside the gene matches: 9. The chain's CDR3 is CASSPGQGATTNEKLFF. DNA of the CDR3: TGCGCCAGCAGCCCGGGACAGGGCGCTACGACTAATGAAAAACTGTTTTTT.

The chain recombines TRBV11-2 with TRBJ1-2, with D unclear. CDR3 length: 12 amino acids. V lost 5 bases and J 7 bases, leaving 11 bases between the germline ends. Germline V lookup: CDR1 SGHAT, CDR2 FQNNGV. The CDR3 coding sequence is TGTGCCAGCAGCCGAGACGGACGTGGCTACACCTTC. Translated, it gives CASSRDGRGYTF.

V gene TRBV25-1 combines with J gene TRBJ1-2; perhaps TRBD1 as D (6 bases). The V end was cut by 0 bases, the J end by 6 bases, with 14 bases between. The CDR3 spans 15 residues. Germline assignment: CDR1 MGHDK and CDR2 SYGVNS. The CDR3 region is CASSEYLGGADGYTF. The DNA of the CDR3 is TGTGCCAGCAGTGAATATTTGGGGGGCGCAGATGGCTACACCTTC.

J is TRBJ2-7 and V is TRBV10-3; no firm D call. The CDR3 covers 14 residues. Germline-derived CDR1 and CDR2 are ENHRY and SYGVKD. V shed 6 bases and J shed 5 bases, with 17 bases lying between them. The CDR3 spells CAISSDLLFDEQYF. As DNA, the CDR3 is TGTGCCATCAGCTCGGACCTCCTGTTTGACGAGCAGTACTTC.

The chain carries TRBV19 and TRBJ2-7, with 10 bases lining up with TRBD1. Germline V gene sequence: CDR1 LNHDA, CDR2 SQIVND (reference sequence). V lost 4 bases, J lost 6 bases, and 3 bases stayed unmatched. The CDR3 runs 13 residues. CDR3 sequence: CASSTDRGSEQYF. For the CDR3, the DNA is TGTGCCAGTAGTACGGACAGGGGGAGCGAGCAGTACTTC. Based on the CDR3 plus reference TRBV19 and TRBJ2-7, the full variable domain is DGGITQSPKYLFRKEGQNVTLSCEQNLNHDAMYWYRQDPGQGLRLIYYSQIVNDFQKGDIAEGYSVSREKKESFPLTVTSAQKNPTAFYLCASSTDRGSEQYFGPGTRLTVT.

The rearrangement joins TRBV19 to TRBJ2-2; 7 bases match TRBD2. Germline V gives CDR1 LNHDA, CDR2 SQIVND (reference sequence). The CDR3 spans 15 residues. Trimming cost V 1 base and J 5 bases; bases outside gene matches: 4. The CDR3 reads CASSIGLAKTGELFF. CDR3 DNA sequence: TGTGCCAGTAGTATAGGACTAGCAAAAACCGGGGAGCTGTTTTTT.

The chain uses TRBV7-2 and TRBJ2-5; D is perhaps TRBD1 (6 bases). Trimming shortened V by 3 bases and J by 2 bases, and 13 bases separated the two germline ends. CDR1 is SGHTA, CDR2 FQGNSA, per germline. The CDR3 is 15 amino acids. The CDR3 spells CASSFQGIWQETQYF. The CDR3 bases are TGTGCCAGCAGCTTCCAGGGGATTTGGCAAGAGACCCAGTACTTC.

The chain uses TRBV19 and TRBJ1-5, with 7 bases fitting TRBD1. The CDR3 extends over 15 amino acids. The V and J ends lost 6 bases and 2 bases, in that order; junction bases with no gene match: 7. CDR1 and CDR2 (germline): LNHDA, SQIVND (reference sequence). The CDR3 coding sequence is TGTGCCAGTAGATCTGTCACAGGGGGCAATCAGCCCCAGCATTTT. Its translation is CASRSVTGGNQPQHF.